The 10 T cell receptor beta chains given below trace back to one sample, sequenced in a study of human T cells and chemical hapten exposure. MiXCR, applied by TCRdb to the RACE reads, yields one record per CDR3 protein. The repertoire includes 340,000 or so distinct CDR3 sequences, 6% to 8.5% of them detected once, and 7.5% to 9% sits in the top ten. Described time point: patch test 1, 2 weeks after DPC sensitization. Specified treatment: therapeutic diphenylcyclopropenone sensitization with weekly scalp DPC. Specimen: whole blood, collected in connection with sensitization to the hapten diphenylcyclopropenone (DPC). The receptors stem from a woman aged 18-29 years with alopecia areata. Some clones in this sample may be carry-over from other donors' samples.

There are a few counts of this clonotype. J is TRBJ1-1 and V is TRBV2; D remains unclear. The CDR3 extends over 12 amino acids. CDR1 and CDR2 (germline): SNHLY, FYNNEI. The ends were cut back, 6 bases at V and 3 bases at J, with 8 bases in the middle. CDR3 sequence (DNA): TGTGCCAGCAGAGCGATTTACACTGAAGCTTTCTTT. It specifies CASRAIYTEAFF.

The table lists this clonotype with a few counts. V usage is TRBV7-2 and J usage is TRBJ1-1; weak D call: TRBD1 (6 bases). CDR3 size: 15 residues. V was trimmed by 1 base and J by 7 bases, leaving 16 bases between them. Germline values: CDR1 SGHTA, CDR2 FQGNSA. The CDR3 coding sequence is TGTGCCAGCAGCTTAGAGGGTCAGGGGCAGGTTGAAGCTTTCTTT. Its protein product is CASSLEGQGQVEAFF.

This clonotype was seen many times. The chain employs TRBV7-2 and TRBJ2-1, with 8 bases fitting TRBD2. There are 13 residues in the CDR3. After removal of 8 bases from V and 7 bases from J, the junction contained 7 bases not matched to a gene. CDR1 and CDR2 from the germline V gene are SGHTA and FQGNSA. CDR3 protein: CASSGGAENEQFF. CDR3 in DNA: TGTGCCAGCTCCGGGGGGGCCGAAAATGAGCAGTTCTTC. Full variable domain (rest looked up from reference TRBV7-2 and TRBJ2-1): GAGVSQSPSNKVTEKGKDVELRCDPISGHTALYWYRQSLGQGLEFLIYFQGNSAPDKSGLPSDRFSAERTGGSVSTLTIQRTQQEDSAVYLCASSGGAENEQFFGPGTRLTVL.

The rearrangement links TRBV6-5 to TRBJ1-6; 7 bases fit TRBD1. Germline V gene data show CDR1 as MNHEY and CDR2 as SVGAGI. The CDR3 contains 16 residues. After removal of 5 bases from V and 9 bases from J, the junction contained 13 bases not matched to a gene. The CDR3 spells CASSDTPGGRGSPLHF. The CDR3, as DNA: TGTGCCAGCAGTGATACCCCAGGGGGTCGGGGTTCACCCCTCCACTTT.

V is TRBV29-1 and J is TRBJ2-3; D not certain. Trimming stripped 7 bases from V and 0 bases from J, with 14 bases between. The CDR3 spans 14 residues. Germline V gives CDR1 SQVTM, CDR2 ANQGSEA. CDR3 amino acids: CSDTSAPSTDTQYF. The DNA for the CDR3 is TGCAGCGACACAAGTGCCCCTAGCACAGATACGCAGTATTTT.

The chain recombines TRBV7-3 with TRBJ2-6; D is unresolved. Germline V gives CDR1 SGHTA, CDR2 FQGTGA. This CDR3 spans 15 amino acids. With 3 bases removed from V and 0 bases from J, the gap between germline ends came to 6 bases. The CDR3 nucleotides are TGTGCCAGCAGCTTTTTCGGCTCTGGGGCCAACGTCCTGACTTTC. Residues: CASSFFGSGANVLTF.

The chain joins TRBV5-5 to TRBJ2-5; D is possibly TRBD1 (5 bases). The CDR3 spans 15 residues. V lost 0 bases to trimming and J lost 3 bases, with 12 bases between them. Germline values: CDR1 SGHKS, CDR2 YYEKEE (reference sequence). The CDR3 reads CASSLELLREETQYF. The CDR3 DNA follows: TGTGCCAGCAGCTTGGAGCTCCTCAGGGAAGAGACCCAGTACTTC.

V gene TRBV7-9 combines with J gene TRBJ2-1, with D possibly matching TRBD1 (7 bases). The CDR3 is 13 amino acids. V dropped 4 bases and J dropped 9 bases, with 13 bases sitting between them. The V gene's germline CDR1 is SEHNR and CDR2 FQNEAQ (reference sequence). CDR3 protein: CASSSSGGSEQFF. The CDR3 coding sequence is TGTGCCAGCAGCTCGTCAGGGGGGTCTGAGCAGTTCTTC.

This clonotype was observed a handful of times. The J gene is TRBJ1-2, the V gene TRBV9; no reliable D call. V lost 4 bases and J lost 4, with 8 bases in between. Germline CDR1 is SGDLS and CDR2 is YYNGEE. The CDR3 totals 12 residues. The CDR3 is CASSPPPYGYTF. The CDR3 coding sequence is TGTGCCAGCAGCCCCCCCCCCTATGGCTACACCTTC.

This clonotype turned up a few times. This chain links TRBV12-3 or TRBV12-4 with TRBJ2-3, with TRBD1 identical over 7 bases. The V gene end was trimmed by 6 bases and the J gene end by 5 bases; junction bases not matched to a gene: 11. The CDR3 has 15 amino acids. CDR3 loop: CASSRKPQGRDTQYF. DNA for the CDR3: TGTGCCAGCAGCCGGAAGCCACAGGGGAGAGATACGCAGTATTTT.